The 5 T cell receptor beta chains listed next were all sequenced from one sample in a study of memory CD4+ T cells and cytomegalovirus serostatus. Single viable CD3+CD4+CD8-CD45RO+ cells were sorted as the memory CD4+ T cells. Clones were sequenced by immunoSEQ multiplex PCR, and TCRdb holds only the in-frame ones, with some missing. The table records 27,000 or so clones, roughly three quarters of them present only once. Sequenced: memory CD4+ T cells from blood. The receptors were sampled from an adult in good health and CMV-seronegative.

The chain recombines TRBV4-3 with TRBJ1-1; no clear D. The V end was cut by 0 bases, the J end by 6 bases, with 8 bases between. The CDR3 is 13 residues long. Germline V gene data show CDR1 as LGHNA and CDR2 as YSLEER. The DNA for the CDR3 is TGCGCCAGCAGCCAAGATCGGGCGGCTGAAGCTTTCTTT. Encoded protein: CASSQDRAAEAFF.

A few counts support this clone. The rearrangement joins TRBV7-9 to TRBJ2-5; 12 nucleotides line up with TRBD1. The CDR3 has 16 amino acids. Germline V gives CDR1 SEHNR, CDR2 FQNEAQ (reference sequence). V shed 5 bases, J shed 5 bases, and the junction held 9 bases outside the gene matches. This chain's CDR3 is CASSVFGTGGRETQYF. DNA of the CDR3: TGTGCCAGCAGCGTGTTCGGGACAGGGGGCCGGGAGACCCAGTACTTC. Full variable domain (remainder filled in from reference TRBV7-9 and TRBJ2-5): DTGVSQNPRHKITKRGQNVTFRCDPISEHNRLYWYRQTLGQGPEFLTYFQNEAQLEKSRLLSDRFSAERPKGSFSTLEIQRTEQGDSAMYLCASSVFGTGGRETQYFGPGTRLLVL.

A few counts support this clone. The chain links TRBV30 to TRBJ1-1; D may be TRBD1 (5 bases). The CDR3 runs to 16 residues. The V gene lost 2 bases and the J gene lost 1 base, with 17 bases spanning the gap. Germline V gene lookup returns CDR1 GTSNPN and CDR2 SVGIG (reference sequence). CDR3: CAWSWDSLPSNTEAFF. The CDR3 DNA follows: TGTGCCTGGAGTTGGGACTCCCTACCCTCGAACACTGAAGCTTTCTTT.

V usage is TRBV19 and J usage is TRBJ1-4; no clear D. The CDR3 sequence is 11 residues long. The ends were cut back, 5 bases at V and 8 bases at J, with 6 bases in the middle. The germline V gene encodes CDR1 LNHDA and CDR2 SQIVND (reference sequence). The CDR3 DNA is TGTGCCAGTAGTTCCAGGGAAAAACTGTTTTTT. The encoded protein is CASSSREKLFF.

This rearrangement joins TRBV7-2 to TRBJ2-3, with TRBD2 matching over 14 bases. The V and J ends lost 2 bases and 0 bases, in that order; junction bases with no gene match: 4. Germline values: CDR1 SGHTA, CDR2 FQGNSA. The CDR3 consists of 18 residues. This chain's CDR3 is CASSLYGLAGGSTDTQYF. CDR3 in DNA: TGTGCCAGCAGCTTATATGGACTAGCGGGAGGTAGCACAGATACGCAGTATTTT.